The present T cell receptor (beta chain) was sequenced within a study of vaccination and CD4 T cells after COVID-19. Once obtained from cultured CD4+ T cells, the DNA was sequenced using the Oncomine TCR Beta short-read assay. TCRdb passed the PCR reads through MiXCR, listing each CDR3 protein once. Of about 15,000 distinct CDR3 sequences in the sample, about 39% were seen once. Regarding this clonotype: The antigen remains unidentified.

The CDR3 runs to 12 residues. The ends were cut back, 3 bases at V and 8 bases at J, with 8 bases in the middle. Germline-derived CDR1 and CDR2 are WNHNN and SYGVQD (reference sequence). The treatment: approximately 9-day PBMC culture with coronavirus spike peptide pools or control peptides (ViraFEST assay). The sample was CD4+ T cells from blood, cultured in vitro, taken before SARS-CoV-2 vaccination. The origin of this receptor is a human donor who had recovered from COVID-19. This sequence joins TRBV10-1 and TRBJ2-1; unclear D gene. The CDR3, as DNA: TGCGCCAGCAGTGATACTGGAGATGAGCAGTTCTTC. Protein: CASSDTGDEQFF.